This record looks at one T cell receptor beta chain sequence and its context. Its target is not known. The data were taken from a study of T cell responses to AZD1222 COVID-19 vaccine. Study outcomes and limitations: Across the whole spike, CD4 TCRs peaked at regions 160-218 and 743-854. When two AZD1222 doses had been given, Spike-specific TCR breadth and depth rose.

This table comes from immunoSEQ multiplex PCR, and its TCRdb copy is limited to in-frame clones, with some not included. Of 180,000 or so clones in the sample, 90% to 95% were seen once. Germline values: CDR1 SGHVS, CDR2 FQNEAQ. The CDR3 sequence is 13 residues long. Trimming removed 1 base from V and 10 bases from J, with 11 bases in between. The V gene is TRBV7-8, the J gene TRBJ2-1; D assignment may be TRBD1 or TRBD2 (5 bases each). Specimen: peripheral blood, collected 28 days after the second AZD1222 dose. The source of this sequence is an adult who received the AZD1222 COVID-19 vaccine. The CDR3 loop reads CASSLDLGVEQFF. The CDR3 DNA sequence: TGTGCCAGCAGCTTAGATCTGGGGGTCGAGCAGTTCTTC.